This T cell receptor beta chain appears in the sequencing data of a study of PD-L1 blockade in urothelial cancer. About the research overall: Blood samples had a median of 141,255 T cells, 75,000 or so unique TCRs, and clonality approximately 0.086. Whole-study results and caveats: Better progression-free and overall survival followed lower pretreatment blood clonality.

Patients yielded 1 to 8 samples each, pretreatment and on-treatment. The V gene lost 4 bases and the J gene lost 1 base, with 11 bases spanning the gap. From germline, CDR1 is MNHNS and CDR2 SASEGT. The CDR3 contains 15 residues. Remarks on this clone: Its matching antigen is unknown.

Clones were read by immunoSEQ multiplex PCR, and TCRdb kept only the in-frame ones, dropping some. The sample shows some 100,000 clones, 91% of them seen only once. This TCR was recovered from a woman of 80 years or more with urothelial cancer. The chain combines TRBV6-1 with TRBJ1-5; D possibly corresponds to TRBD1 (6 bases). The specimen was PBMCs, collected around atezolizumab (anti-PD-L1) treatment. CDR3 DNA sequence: TGTGCCAGCAGTGGAGGGGGATTCAGCAATCAGCCCCAGCATTTT. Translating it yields CASSGGGFSNQPQHF.